A single sample gave rise to the 20 T cell receptor beta chains below, sequenced in a study of response to subunit inactivated influenza vaccine. TCRdb ran MiXCR on the RT-PCR reads and lists one entry per CDR3 protein. The profile covers hundreds of thousands of distinct CDR3 sequences, with 13% to 15% appearing a single time and about 7.6% taken by the ten largest. The sequenced sample was PBMCs from blood, obtained less than 15 days before vaccination. These receptors all come from a man in his fifties or sixties who received an inactivated influenza vaccine.

The chain couples TRBV20-1 to TRBJ2-3; 7 bases agree with TRBD2. Germline V gene sequence: CDR1 DFQATT, CDR2 SNEGSKA (reference sequence). The CDR3 runs to 15 residues. J lost 2 bases, V lost 0 bases, and 5 bases had no gene match. CDR3 in amino acids: CSARDPSGATDTQYF. The CDR3 nucleotides read TGCAGTGCTAGAGATCCGAGCGGGGCCACAGATACGCAGTATTTT.

This clonotype was counted only a few times. The chain links TRBV7-2 to TRBJ2-2; no firm D call. Germline V gene data show CDR1 as SGHTA and CDR2 as FQGNSA. The CDR3 has 15 residues. V lost 2 bases and J lost 6, with 13 bases in between. Here the CDR3 reads CASSLSYPGPGELFF. The CDR3 DNA is TGTGCCAGCAGCTTAAGCTACCCCGGGCCCGGGGAGCTGTTTTTT.

The chain recombines TRBV5-1 with TRBJ2-5; 9 positions match TRBD2. Germline loops: CDR1 SGHRS, CDR2 YFSETQ. This CDR3 spans 16 amino acids. Trimming cost V 4 bases and J 4 bases; bases outside gene matches: 11. The CDR3 nucleotides read TGCGCCAGCAGCCCTCCGCGCGGGGGGGCGAGAGAGACCCAGTACTTC. Encoded protein: CASSPPRGGARETQYF.

This chain joins TRBV6-1 and TRBJ2-5; 10 bases agree with TRBD2. After removal of 6 bases from V and 4 bases from J, the junction contained 8 bases not matched to a gene. The CDR3 extends over 15 amino acids. The germline V gene encodes CDR1 MNHNS and CDR2 SASEGT. CDR3 amino acids: CASSSPLAGVETQYF. In DNA form, the CDR3 reads TGTGCCAGCAGCTCCCCTCTAGCGGGAGTAGAGACCCAGTACTTC.

The chain employs TRBV6-5 and TRBJ2-7; 10 positions match TRBD2. From germline, CDR1 is MNHEY and CDR2 SVGAGI. V gave up 2 bases and J gave up 1 base; unmatched junction bases: 2. The length of the CDR3 is 15 residues. The CDR3 protein is CASSYIAGGSYEQYF. The CDR3 nucleotides read TGTGCCAGCAGTTACATAGCGGGGGGTTCCTACGAGCAGTACTTC.

V usage is TRBV30 and J usage is TRBJ2-2; tentatively, D is TRBD1 or TRBD2 (5 bases each). The CDR3 runs 15 residues. V lost 1 base, J lost 4 bases, and 13 bases lay in between. The V gene's germline CDR1 is GTSNPN and CDR2 SVGIG (reference sequence). CDR3 region: CAWSGGDPFTGELFF. As DNA, the CDR3 is TGTGCCTGGAGTGGTGGGGACCCCTTCACCGGGGAGCTGTTTTTT. The full variable domain, rest sourced from reference TRBV30 and TRBJ2-2, is SQTIHQWPATLVQPVGSPLSLECTVEGTSNPNLYWYRQAAGRGLQLLFYSVGIGQISSEVPQNLSASRPQDRQFILSSKKLLLSDSGFYLCAWSGGDPFTGELFFGEGSRLTVL.

The rearrangement joins TRBV10-3 to TRBJ2-1; TRBD2 matches at 7 bases. CDR1 ENHRY and CDR2 SYGVKD come from the germline V gene. The CDR3 sequence is 15 residues long. The junction had 15 bases not matched to a gene; V was cut back by 9 bases and J by 7 bases. Here the CDR3 reads CAITLRPGGVNEQFF. Here the CDR3 DNA reads TGTGCCATTACCCTTCGTCCGGGAGGTGTAAATGAGCAGTTCTTC.

This clonotype was counted many times. This chain connects TRBV30 to TRBJ2-1; 9 bases line up with TRBD2. Germline V gene sequence: CDR1 GTSNPN, CDR2 SVGIG (reference sequence). V lost 0 bases and J lost 7; bases outside the gene matches: 10. This CDR3 contains 16 residues. DNA for the CDR3: TGTGCCTGGAGTGTACTGGGTAGCGGGGGTCGGAATGAGCAGTTCTTC. This gives the protein CAWSVLGSGGRNEQFF.

CDR3 sequence reads: CASSQVQVLAGARISYNEQFF. The CDR3 DNA follows: TGCGCCAGCAGCCAAGTGCAAGTACTAGCGGGAGCCCGTATCTCCTACAATGAGCAGTTCTTC. J is TRBJ2-1 and V is TRBV4-1; 11 bases agree with TRBD2. Trimming at V came to 1 base and at J to 0 bases, leaving 14 bases not matched to a gene. Germline-derived CDR1 and CDR2 are MGHRA and YSYEKL. The CDR3 extends over 21 amino acids.

In regard to this clonotype: A much bigger clone sits one base away, suggesting this may be a read error. The chain has TRBV12-3 or TRBV12-4 and TRBJ1-1; D ambiguous. The CDR3 runs 13 residues. V lost 5 bases, J lost 0 bases, and 7 bases lay in between. This CDR3 reads CASSVCMNTEAFF. The DNA for the CDR3 is TGTGCCAGCAGTGTCTGTATGAACACTGAAGCTTTCTTT.

This chain connects TRBV3-1 to TRBJ2-1; TRBD2 matches 11 bases. Germline loops: CDR1 LGHDT, CDR2 YNNKEL (reference sequence). This CDR3 comprises 16 residues. With V trimmed by 1 base and J by 4 bases, 3 bases remained unmatched. CDR3 in DNA: TGTGCCAGCAGCCAAGTACTAGCGGGGGTGTACAATGAGCAGTTCTTC. Translation gives CASSQVLAGVYNEQFF.

The rearrangement uses TRBV5-1 and TRBJ2-1, with D tentatively TRBD2 (5 bases). V lost 1 base and J 5 bases, leaving 7 bases between the germline ends. Germline V gene lookup returns CDR1 SGHRS and CDR2 YFSETQ. The CDR3 has 13 amino acids. CDR3 amino acids: CASSLTSHNEQFF. The CDR3 DNA sequence: TGCGCCAGCAGCTTGACTAGTCACAATGAGCAGTTCTTC.

For the CDR3, the DNA is TGTGCCACCAGCAGAGATAGGGGACAGGGGATCGGGGAGCTGTTTTTT. As protein: CATSRDRGQGIGELFF. The chain employs TRBV15 and TRBJ2-2, with 10 bases fitting TRBD1. The length of the CDR3 is 16 residues. Germline V gene sequence: CDR1 LNHNV, CDR2 YYDKDF (reference sequence). J was trimmed by 7 bases and V by 0 bases; bases with no gene match: 5.

This clonotype has just a few counts. CDR3 coding DNA: TGTGCCAGCAGCTTAGGGGCGCCGGCATCAGGCGGCTACACCTTC. Its protein product is CASSLGAPASGGYTF. The chain joins TRBV7-9 to TRBJ1-2; D is undetermined. Germline V CDR1 and CDR2: SEHNR, FQNEAQ (reference sequence). Deletions cut 1 base from V and 8 bases from J, with 17 bases between. The CDR3 is 15 amino acids.

As concerns this clonotype: A much larger clonotype is one base distant, so this may be a read error. The rearrangement uses TRBV29-1 and TRBJ2-5; D call uncertain. The V gene's germline CDR1 is SQVTM and CDR2 ANQGSEA. The CDR3 length is 10 residues. The CDR3 nucleotides are TGCGGCGTTGAAATGGAGACCCAGTACTTC. Amino acid sequence: CGVEMETQYF.

This clonotype was counted a few times. This CDR3 reads CASSPGMTYEQYF. The CDR3 nucleotides read TGCGCCAGCAGCCCCGGGATGACCTACGAGCAGTACTTC. This chain joins TRBV10-1 and TRBJ2-7; the D gene is possibly TRBD2 (5 bases). CDR1 is WNHNN and CDR2 is SYGVQD in the germline V gene (reference sequence). The V gene lost 6 bases and the J gene lost 2 bases, with 11 bases spanning the gap. The CDR3 totals 13 residues.

The rearrangement uses TRBV11-2 and TRBJ2-3; D remains unclear. The V and J ends lost 7 bases and 8 bases respectively, with 13 bases between them. Germline lookup yields CDR1 SGHAT and CDR2 FQNNGV. The CDR3 has 12 residues. CDR3 amino acids: CASNLDRATQYF. In DNA form, the CDR3 reads TGTGCCAGCAACCTAGACCGGGCTACGCAGTATTTT.

This clonotype has a count of ten or more. The gene calls are TRBV5-1 and TRBJ1-1; no clear D. The germline V and J ends were trimmed by 2 bases and 0 bases, with 11 bases remaining between them. Looked up from germline, CDR1 is SGHRS and CDR2 is YFSETQ. The CDR3 loop spans 15 amino acids. As DNA, the CDR3 is TGCGCCAGCAGCTTAAGCGGGAACATGAACACTGAAGCTTTCTTT. It translates to CASSLSGNMNTEAFF.

This clonotype came up many times. The rearrangement links TRBV18 to TRBJ1-1; a possible D gene is TRBD1 (6 bases). V was cut by 5 bases and J by 2 bases, with 12 bases left in between. Germline CDR1 reads KGHSH; CDR2 reads LQKENI. CDR3 length equals 14 residues. CDR3 in amino acids: CASSIEQGNTEAFF. CDR3 bases: TGTGCCAGCTCAATAGAACAGGGAAACACTGAAGCTTTCTTT.

This clonotype has just a few counts. No DNA is shown, since the ends of the CDR3 on it are uncertain; the CDR3 is the one TCRdb lists. The gene calls are TRBV6-5 and TRBJ2-7. The germline CDR1 and CDR2 sequences are MNHEY and SVGAGI. Including both end residues, the CDR3 is 11 amino acids long. The chain's CDR3 is CASSTSGEQYF.